The 28 T cell receptor beta chains listed next were all sequenced from one sample in a study of Ad26.COV2.S vaccination and SARS-CoV-2 variants (dated by TCRdb to the early 2020s). The library was generated by the immunoSEQ multiplex PCR assay. Sourced from immuneACCESS, this table was stored by TCRdb with only in-frame sequences that have V and J called. A share of the clones is absent; for the studies checked, an unresolved V gene accounts for under half, and the remainder has no known explanation. In all, the sample holds more than 300,000 clones, and approximately 80% of those were seen once. The top ten clones comprise around 2.2% of the sample. The label giving this sample's treatment or condition can be read as: over 15 received Ad26.COV2.S at low or high dose, single or two shots; about 5 received placebo; per-sample allocation not given. Repertoires of vaccine and placebo recipients were sequenced from samples taken on day 63 after the first injection.

The specimen comprised peripheral blood, sampled in a trial of Ad26.COV2.S vaccine versus placebo. Every receptor here comes from a person between 18 and 65 years old who received the Ad26.COV2.S COVID-19 vaccine or a placebo.

The genes are TRBV9 and TRBJ2-2; TRBD2 matches at 7 bases. This CDR3 has 16 amino acids. V was pared by 4 bases and J by 2 bases, with 8 bases of the junction left unmatched. Germline lookup yields CDR1 SGDLS and CDR2 YYNGEE. The CDR3 loop reads CASSRSAGPNTGELFF. In nucleotides, the CDR3 is TGTGCCAGCAGCCGATCAGCGGGGCCCAACACCGGGGAGCTGTTTTTT. Combining the CDR3 with reference TRBV9 and TRBJ2-2 gives the whole variable domain DSGVTQTPKHLITATGQRVTLRCSPRSGDLSVYWYQQSLDQGLQFLIQYYNGEERAKGNILERFSAQQFPDLHSELNLSSLELGDSALYFCASSRSAGPNTGELFFGEGSRLTVL.

This clone showed up just once. The chain has TRBV30 and TRBJ1-2; D is undetermined. Trimming stripped 3 bases from V and 0 bases from J, with 11 bases between. This CDR3 region has 14 residues. In germline, CDR1 is GTSNPN, CDR2 SVGIG (reference sequence). The DNA of the CDR3 is TGTGCCTGGAGCGCGTGGGCAGCTAACTATGGCTACACCTTC. This codes for CAWSAWAANYGYTF.

The gene calls are TRBV23-1 and TRBJ2-5; no firm D call. TRBV23-1 is annotated as an ORF whose role is uncertain. This CDR3 has 18 residues. V gave up 1 base and J gave up 3 bases, with 21 bases separating them. The DNA for the CDR3 is TGCGCCAGCAGTCAATTTCCTATACAAATAAACCCAAAAGAGACCCAGTACTTC. It specifies CASSQFPIQINPKETQYF.

The rearrangement joins TRBV5-1 to TRBJ1-1; maybe TRBD1 (6 bases). Trimming took 3 bases from V and 11 from J, leaving 14 bases between them. The germline V gene has CDR1 SGHRS and CDR2 YFSETQ. CDR3 length equals 12 residues. CDR3 in amino acids: CASSSSGAMAFF. The CDR3 DNA follows: TGCGCCAGCAGCTCCTCAGGGGCGATGGCTTTCTTT.

This chain uses TRBV2 with TRBJ1-1, with D hard to call. Looked up from germline, CDR1 is SNHLY and CDR2 is FYNNEI. The V end lost 7 bases, the J end lost 0 bases, and 3 bases lay between the germline ends. The CDR3 has 11 amino acids. The CDR3 nucleotides are TGTGCCAGCACCATGAACACTGAAGCTTTCTTT. As protein: CASTMNTEAFF.

Regarding this clone: This clone may be a read error of a much larger clone one base away. V gene TRBV6-5 combines with J gene TRBJ2-1; 8 bases map to TRBD2. Unmatched junction bases numbered 2, after V lost 6 bases and J lost 1 base. Germline lookup yields CDR1 MNHEY and CDR2 SVGAGI. There are 14 residues in the CDR3. The CDR3 coding sequence is TGTGCCAGCAGCTTAGCGGGGTCCTACAATGAGCAGTTCTTC. Protein: CASSLAGSYNEQFF.

The J gene is TRBJ1-1, the V gene TRBV6-5; D is possibly TRBD1 (6 bases). The CDR3 extends over 14 amino acids. Germline-derived CDR1 and CDR2 are MNHEY and SVGAGI. Trimming left V 5 bases short and J 10 bases short, with 20 bases between. The CDR3 DNA reads as TGTGCCAGCAGTCGTCTTACAGGGTCGTCCAGAGCTTTCTTT. Its translation: CASSRLTGSSRAFF.

The chain's CDR3 is CASSQDSFAGVTEAFF. The CDR3 coding sequence is TGTGCCAGCAGCCAAGATTCATTTGCAGGGGTGACTGAAGCTTTCTTT. V gene TRBV3-1 (or the pseudogene TRBV3-2) combines with J gene TRBJ1-1, with D possibly matching TRBD1 (6 bases). The ends were cut back, 0 bases at V and 5 bases at J, with 16 bases in the middle. The CDR3 extends over 16 amino acids. CDR1 and CDR2 from the germline V gene are LGHDT and YNNKEL (reference sequence).

This chain connects TRBV19 to TRBJ1-2, with TRBD1 matching 9 bases. CDR3 length equals 14 residues. V trimming: 4 bases; J trimming: 7 bases; junction bases outside the gene matches: 7. The V gene's germline CDR1 is LNHDA and CDR2 SQIVND (reference sequence). CDR3 sequence: CASSKLGQGIGYTF. CDR3 coding DNA: TGTGCCAGTAGTAAACTGGGACAGGGAATTGGCTACACCTTC.

This rearrangement joins TRBV19 to TRBJ1-2; tentative D call: TRBD1 (5 bases). Germline assignment: CDR1 LNHDA and CDR2 SQIVND (reference sequence). The CDR3 sequence is 16 residues long. Trimming cost V 6 bases and J 4 bases, with 21 bases left between them. This CDR3 reads CASRSDGFVQGYGYTF. DNA for the CDR3: TGTGCCAGTAGGTCAGATGGATTTGTTCAGGGCTATGGCTACACCTTC.

This chain links TRBV10-3 with TRBJ1-1, with unresolved D. CDR3 length equals 15 residues. Trimming pared 8 bases from V and 0 bases from J, leaving 16 bases between. Germline values: CDR1 ENHRY, CDR2 SYGVKD. DNA of the CDR3: TGTGCCATCCGGAAGGGAACACTGGTGAACACTGAAGCTTTCTTT. It translates to CAIRKGTLVNTEAFF.

Only a few counts were recorded for this clone. The rearrangement links TRBV7-8 to TRBJ1-2; D unresolved. The V end was cut by 6 bases, the J end by 6 bases, with 17 bases between. The V gene's germline CDR1 is SGHVS and CDR2 FQNEAQ. The CDR3 totals 14 residues. CDR3 bases: TGTGCCAGCAGACAACTCGGGCAGGCGGATGGCTACACCTTC. The encoded protein is CASRQLGQADGYTF.

J is TRBJ2-1 and V is TRBV7-6; 8 bases fit TRBD2. V gave up 4 bases and J gave up 2 bases; unmatched junction bases: 7. Looked up from germline, CDR1 is SGHVS and CDR2 is FNYEAQ. This CDR3 contains 16 residues. The CDR3 sequence: CASSSRGSGAYNEQFF. CDR3 nucleotides: TGTGCCAGCAGCTCCCGGGGTAGCGGGGCCTACAATGAGCAGTTCTTC.

V is TRBV11-3 and J is TRBJ2-3; maybe TRBD2 (5 bases). The CDR3 runs 14 residues. V lost 2 bases and J 3 bases, leaving 9 bases between the germline ends. Per germline, CDR1 SGHNT and CDR2 YENEEA. CDR3 sequence: CASSLSRGTDTQYF. The CDR3, as DNA: TGTGCCAGCAGCTTAAGTCGGGGTACAGATACGCAGTATTTT.

The chain uses TRBV12-5 and TRBJ1-1; D is undetermined. Germline V gene lookup returns CDR1 LGHNT and CDR2 FRNRAP. The V end was cut by 4 bases, the J end by 3 bases, with 6 bases between. There are 12 residues in the CDR3. CDR3 sequence (DNA): TGTGCTAGTGGTTATGGAGACACTGAAGCTTTCTTT. This gives the protein CASGYGDTEAFF.

The chain couples TRBV25-1 to TRBJ2-3, with D possibly TRBD2 on 7 matching bases. Trimming pared 2 bases from V and 9 bases from J, leaving 21 bases between. CDR3 length: 16 residues. Per germline, CDR1 MGHDK and CDR2 SYGVNS. The CDR3 loop is CASSEELGGGGPTQYF. CDR3 nucleotides: TGTGCCAGCAGTGAAGAGTTAGGTGGGGGGGGGCCGACGCAGTATTTT.

The chain employs TRBV18 and TRBJ2-7; perhaps TRBD2 as D (5 bases). Germline loops: CDR1 KGHSH, CDR2 LQKENI. The V end was cut by 3 bases, the J end by 4 bases, with 13 bases between. This CDR3 has 14 amino acids. The CDR3 is CASSPGGPGYEQYF. The CDR3 region has the DNA TGTGCCAGCTCACCCGGCGGGCCTGGGTACGAGCAGTACTTC.

The rearrangement joins TRBV29-1 to TRBJ1-1, with D possibly TRBD1 on 5 matching bases. Looked up from germline, CDR1 is SQVTM and CDR2 is ANQGSEA. Trimming left V 5 bases short and J 1 base short, with 14 bases between. The CDR3 loop spans 14 amino acids. The CDR3 spells CSVHSSTGNTEAFF. The CDR3, as DNA: TGCAGCGTTCACTCCTCAACAGGGAACACTGAAGCTTTCTTT. Filled out from reference TRBV29-1 and TRBJ1-1, the complete variable domain reads SAVISQKPSRDICQRGTSLTIQCQVDSQVTMMFWYRQQPGQSLTLIATANQGSEATYESGFVIDKFPISRPNLTFSTLTVSNMSPEDSSIYLCSVHSSTGNTEAFFGQGTRLTVV.

The rearrangement joins TRBV25-1 to TRBJ1-1; D is undetermined. The germline CDR1 and CDR2 sequences are MGHDK and SYGVNS. The CDR3 sequence is 15 residues long. V lost 4 bases to trimming and J lost 0 bases, with 12 bases between them. CDR3 bases: TGTGCCAGCAGTGGGATGGACGGCATGAACACTGAAGCTTTCTTT. It translates to CASSGMDGMNTEAFF.

The chain uses TRBV21-1 and TRBJ2-5; the listed D gene, TRBD1, was not tested against the DNA. TRBV21-1 is an annotated pseudogene. The CDR3 runs 16 residues. CDR3 in amino acids: CASSTGFRDNQETQYF. For the CDR3, the DNA is TGTGCCAGCAGCACAGGATTCCGGGACAACCAAGAGACCCAGTACTTC.

The chain is built from TRBV28 and TRBJ1-2; D uncertain. Germline V lookup: CDR1 MDHEN, CDR2 SYDVKM. Trimming stripped 6 bases from V and 4 bases from J, with 12 bases between. CDR3 length: 13 amino acids. The CDR3 sequence: CASRGANFYGYTF. CDR3 bases: TGTGCCAGCAGGGGCGCAAACTTCTATGGCTACACCTTC.

The rearrangement joins TRBV27 to TRBJ1-5, with TRBD1 identical over 12 bases. The trim removed 6 bases at V and 7 bases at J, leaving 13 bases unmatched. The CDR3 is 17 residues long. CDR1 is MNHEY and CDR2 is SMNVEV in the germline V gene (reference sequence). CDR3 in amino acids: CASSAYTGTGGGQPQHF. CDR3 DNA sequence: TGTGCCAGCAGCGCATATACCGGGACAGGGGGCGGGCAGCCCCAGCATTTT.

This rearrangement joins TRBV28 to TRBJ1-6; TRBD1 matches at 7 bases. V shed 2 bases, J shed 6 bases, and the junction held 1 base outside the gene matches. The germline gives CDR1 MDHEN, CDR2 SYDVKM. The CDR3 sequence is 14 residues long. The CDR3 DNA follows: TGTGCCAGCAGTTTAGGGACAGCTAATTCACCCCTCCACTTT. Its translation: CASSLGTANSPLHF.

This rearrangement joins TRBV28 to TRBJ1-4; 7 positions agree with TRBD1. V shed 7 bases and J 8 bases; nucleotides not matched to a gene: 4. The CDR3 covers 12 residues. In germline, CDR1 is MDHEN, CDR2 SYDVKM. CDR3 nucleotides: TGTGCCAGCACTCCACAGGGGGAAAAACTGTTTTTT. This translates into CASTPQGEKLFF.

This clone was seen a single time. The V and J genes are TRBV3-1 (or the pseudogene TRBV3-2) and TRBJ2-3; 8 bases line up with TRBD1. The CDR3 extends over 16 amino acids. The ends lost 3 bases at V and 3 bases at J; junction bases unmatched: 8. From germline, CDR1 is LGHDT and CDR2 YNNKEL (reference sequence). In nucleotides, the CDR3 is TGTGCCAGCAGCCACCCCCAGGGACAGGCAACAGATACGCAGTATTTT. This translates into CASSHPQGQATDTQYF.

This chain uses TRBV5-6 with TRBJ2-5; 11 bases agree with TRBD1. Germline assignment: CDR1 SGHDT and CDR2 YYEEEE. With V trimmed by 4 bases and J by 5 bases, 7 bases remained unmatched. The CDR3 runs to 15 residues. CDR3 sequence (DNA): TGTGCCAGCAGCGGTCGGACAGGGGGCGCGGAGACCCAGTACTTC. It specifies CASSGRTGGAETQYF. The variable domain in full, completed from reference TRBV5-6 and TRBJ2-5, reads DAGVTQSPTHLIKTRGQQVTLRCSPKSGHDTVSWYQQALGQGPQFIFQYYEEEERQRGNFPDRFSGHQFPNYSSELNVNALLLGDSALYLCASSGRTGGAETQYFGPGTRLLVL.

V and J are TRBV10-2 and TRBJ2-1; 9 positions agree with TRBD2. The germline V gene has CDR1 WSHSY and CDR2 SAAADI. Trimming cost V 0 bases and J 6 bases; bases outside gene matches: 12. This CDR3 has 18 amino acids. For the CDR3, the DNA is TGCGCCAGCAGTGAGTCGAGGCGGGGGGGCCAGGCCATCAATGAGCAGTTCTTC. It translates to CASSESRRGGQAINEQFF.

V usage is TRBV19 and J usage is TRBJ1-5, with 8 bases that match TRBD1. The J segment lost 7 bases and the V segment lost 7 bases, leaving 12 bases of the junction unmatched. Germline values: CDR1 LNHDA, CDR2 SQIVND (reference sequence). The CDR3 loop spans 15 amino acids. As DNA, the CDR3 is TGTGCCAGTACCGAAATTGGGACAGGCGTACAGCCCCAGCATTTT. Its translation is CASTEIGTGVQPQHF.